The entry that follows covers one TCR beta chain sequence. The antigen is unknown. TCRdb called the RT-PCR reads again in MiXCR, with one record for every CDR3 protein. Of 650,000 to 850,000 distinct CDR3 sequences listed, over 11% were seen once; the top ten hold 6.5% to 8.5%. The data were taken from a study of response to subunit inactivated influenza vaccine. Whole-study findings and limits: Authors suggested few new T cells are recruited by each seasonal influenza vaccination.

V lost 3 bases and J lost 1, with 24 bases in between. This CDR3 has 19 amino acids. Looked up from germline, CDR1 is SGHAT and CDR2 is FQDESV (reference sequence). The V call is TRBV11-1, the J call TRBJ1-1; D is perhaps TRBD1 (6 bases). The TCR originated in a man aged 45-65 years who received an inactivated influenza vaccine. The starting material was PBMCs from blood, obtained 14 to 15 days before vaccination. The CDR3 spells CASSLGGPARRGPNTEAFF. CDR3 DNA: TGTGCCAGCAGCTTGGGGGGCCCGGCGCGCAGGGGACCGAACACTGAAGCTTTCTTT.